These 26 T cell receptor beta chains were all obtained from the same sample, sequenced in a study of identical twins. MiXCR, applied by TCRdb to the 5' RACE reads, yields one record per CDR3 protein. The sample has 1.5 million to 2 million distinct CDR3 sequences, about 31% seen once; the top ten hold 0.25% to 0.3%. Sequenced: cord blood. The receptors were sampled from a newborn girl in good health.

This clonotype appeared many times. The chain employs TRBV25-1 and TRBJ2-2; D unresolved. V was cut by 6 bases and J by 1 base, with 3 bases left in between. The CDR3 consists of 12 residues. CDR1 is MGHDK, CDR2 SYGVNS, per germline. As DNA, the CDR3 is TGTGCCAGCAGACAGAACACCGGGGAGCTGTTTTTT. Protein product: CASRQNTGELFF.

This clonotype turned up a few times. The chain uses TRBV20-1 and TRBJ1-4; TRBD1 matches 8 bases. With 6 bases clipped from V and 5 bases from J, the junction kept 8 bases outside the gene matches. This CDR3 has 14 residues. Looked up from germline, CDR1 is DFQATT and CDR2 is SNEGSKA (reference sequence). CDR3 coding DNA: TGCAGTGCGGTGCGGACAGGGCCAAATGAAAAACTGTTTTTT. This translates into CSAVRTGPNEKLFF.

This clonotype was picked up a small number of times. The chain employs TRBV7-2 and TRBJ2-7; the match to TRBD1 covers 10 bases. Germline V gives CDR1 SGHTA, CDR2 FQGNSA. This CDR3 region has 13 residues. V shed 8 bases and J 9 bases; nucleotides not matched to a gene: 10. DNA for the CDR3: TGTGCCAGCGGCCCCCGGGACAGGGGTTCGCAGTACTTC. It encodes CASGPRDRGSQYF.

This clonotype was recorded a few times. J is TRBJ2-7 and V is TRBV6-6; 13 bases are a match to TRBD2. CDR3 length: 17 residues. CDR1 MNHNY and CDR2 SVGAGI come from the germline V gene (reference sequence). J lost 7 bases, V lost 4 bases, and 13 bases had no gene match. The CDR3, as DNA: TGTGCCAGCAGTTCGACGGGACTAGCGGGACCGACGAGGGAGCAGTACTTC. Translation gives CASSSTGLAGPTREQYF.

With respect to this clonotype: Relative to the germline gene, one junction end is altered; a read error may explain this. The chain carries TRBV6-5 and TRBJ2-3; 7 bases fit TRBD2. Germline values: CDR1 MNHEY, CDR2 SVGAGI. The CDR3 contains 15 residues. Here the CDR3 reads CAGSWSGKGTDTQYF. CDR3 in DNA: TGTGCCGGCAGTTGGAGCGGGAAGGGCACAGATACGCAGTATTTT.

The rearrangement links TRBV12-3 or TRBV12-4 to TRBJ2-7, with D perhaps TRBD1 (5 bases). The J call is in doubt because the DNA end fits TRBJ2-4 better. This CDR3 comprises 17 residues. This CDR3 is CASSLGQWNTRENIQYF. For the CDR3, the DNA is TGTGCCAGCAGTTTAGGTCAGTGGAACACCAGGGAAAACATTCAGTACTTC.

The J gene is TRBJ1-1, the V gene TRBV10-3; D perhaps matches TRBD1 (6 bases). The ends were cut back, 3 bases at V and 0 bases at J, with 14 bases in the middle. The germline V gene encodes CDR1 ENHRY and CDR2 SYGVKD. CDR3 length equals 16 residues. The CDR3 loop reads CAISDLDRPMNTEAFF. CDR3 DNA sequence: TGTGCCATCAGTGACCTTGACAGGCCTATGAACACTGAAGCTTTCTTT.

CDR3 DNA: TGTGCCAGCAGTGAAGGCCGCTCCTATAATTCACCCCTCCACTTT. Translated: CASSEGRSYNSPLHF. The rearrangement joins TRBV6-1 to TRBJ1-6, with D uncertain. The CDR3 spans 15 residues. CDR1 and CDR2 from the germline V gene are MNHNS and SASEGT. V dropped 1 base and J dropped 0 bases, with 4 bases sitting between them.

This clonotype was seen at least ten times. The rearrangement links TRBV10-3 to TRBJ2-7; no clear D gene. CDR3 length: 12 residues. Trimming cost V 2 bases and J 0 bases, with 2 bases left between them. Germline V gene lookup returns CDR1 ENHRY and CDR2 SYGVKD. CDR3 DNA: TGTGCCATCAGTGAGACCTCCTACGAGCAGTACTTC. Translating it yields CAISETSYEQYF.

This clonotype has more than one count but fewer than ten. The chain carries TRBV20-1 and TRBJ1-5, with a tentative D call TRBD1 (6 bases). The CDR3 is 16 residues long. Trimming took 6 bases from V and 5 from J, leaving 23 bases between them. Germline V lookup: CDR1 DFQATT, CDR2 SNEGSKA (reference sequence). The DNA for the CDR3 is TGCAGTGCCAAGATCGGTACACAGGGTTGGGATCAGCCCCAGCATTTT. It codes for CSAKIGTQGWDQPQHF.

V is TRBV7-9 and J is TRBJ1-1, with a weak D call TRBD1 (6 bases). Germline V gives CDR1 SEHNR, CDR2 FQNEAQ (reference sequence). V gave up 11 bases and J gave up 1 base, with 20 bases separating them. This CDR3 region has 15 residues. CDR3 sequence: CAGGGNRGQNTEAFF. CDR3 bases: TGTGCCGGAGGGGGTAATAGGGGACAGAACACTGAAGCTTTCTTT.

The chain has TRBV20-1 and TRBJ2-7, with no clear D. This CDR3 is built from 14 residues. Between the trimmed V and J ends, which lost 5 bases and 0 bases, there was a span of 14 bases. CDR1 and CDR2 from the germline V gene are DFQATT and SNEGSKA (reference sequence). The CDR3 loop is CSARPTRSSYEQYF. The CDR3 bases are TGCAGTGCTCGACCGACCCGTAGCTCCTACGAGCAGTACTTC.

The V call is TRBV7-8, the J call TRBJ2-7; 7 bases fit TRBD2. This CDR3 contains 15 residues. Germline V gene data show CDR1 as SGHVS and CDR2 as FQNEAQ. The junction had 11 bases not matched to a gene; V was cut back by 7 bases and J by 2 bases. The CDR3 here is CASTPVRTRTYEQYF. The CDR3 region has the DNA TGTGCCAGCACCCCCGTAAGGACTAGGACCTACGAGCAGTACTTC.

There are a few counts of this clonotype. The CDR3 sequence: CASSEGVGVNSNQPQHF. The CDR3 DNA sequence: TGTGCCAGCAGTGAGGGGGTGGGAGTAAATAGCAATCAGCCCCAGCATTTT. V gene TRBV25-1 combines with J gene TRBJ1-5; possible D gene TRBD1, 5 bases. The CDR3 is made up of 17 amino acids. V lost 3 bases and J lost 0, with 15 bases in between. The V gene's germline CDR1 is MGHDK and CDR2 SYGVNS.

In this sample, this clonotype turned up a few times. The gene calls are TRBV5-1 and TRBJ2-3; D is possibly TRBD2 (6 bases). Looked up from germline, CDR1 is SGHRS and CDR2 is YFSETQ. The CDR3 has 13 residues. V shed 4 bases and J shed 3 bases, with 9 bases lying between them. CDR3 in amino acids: CASSPSVTDTQYF. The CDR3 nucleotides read TGCGCCAGCAGCCCTAGCGTTACAGATACGCAGTATTTT. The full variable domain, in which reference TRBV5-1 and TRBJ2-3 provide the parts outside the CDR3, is KAGVTQTPRYLIKTRGQQVTLSCSPISGHRSVSWYQQTPGQGLQFLFEYFSETQRNKGNFPGRFSGRQFSNSRSEMNVSTLELGDSALYLCASSPSVTDTQYFGPGTRLTVL.

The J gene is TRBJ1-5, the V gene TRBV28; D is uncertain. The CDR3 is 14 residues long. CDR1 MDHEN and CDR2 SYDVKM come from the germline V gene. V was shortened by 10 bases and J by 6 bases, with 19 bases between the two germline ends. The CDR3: CATRRVERIQPQHF. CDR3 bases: TGTGCCACGCGAAGGGTGGAACGAATTCAGCCCCAGCATTTT.

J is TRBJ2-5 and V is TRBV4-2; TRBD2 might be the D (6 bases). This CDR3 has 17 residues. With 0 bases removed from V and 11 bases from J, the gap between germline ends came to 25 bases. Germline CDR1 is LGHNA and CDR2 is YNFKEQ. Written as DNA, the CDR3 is TGTGCCAGCAGCCAAGATGTTGGACTATCCTCCTACAATGAGCAGTACTTC. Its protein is CASSQDVGLSSYNEQYF.

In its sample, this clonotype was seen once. CDR3 sequence reads: CAISAMTSVAYNEQFF. CDR3 nucleotides: TGTGCCATCAGTGCAATGACTAGCGTCGCCTACAATGAGCAGTTCTTC. V usage is TRBV10-3 and J usage is TRBJ2-1; 8 bases agree with TRBD2. The CDR3 is 16 amino acids. Germline-derived CDR1 and CDR2 are ENHRY and SYGVKD. The V segment lost 4 bases and the J segment 2 bases; nucleotides outside the gene matches: 7.

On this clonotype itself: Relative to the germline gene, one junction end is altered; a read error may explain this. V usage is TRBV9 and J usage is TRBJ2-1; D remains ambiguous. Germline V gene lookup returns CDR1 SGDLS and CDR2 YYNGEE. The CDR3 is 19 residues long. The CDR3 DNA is TGTGCCAGCAGCGTCGACGGCCATACCTACCCGAGCTCCTGCAATGAGCAGTTCTTC. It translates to CASSVDGHTYPSSCNEQFF.

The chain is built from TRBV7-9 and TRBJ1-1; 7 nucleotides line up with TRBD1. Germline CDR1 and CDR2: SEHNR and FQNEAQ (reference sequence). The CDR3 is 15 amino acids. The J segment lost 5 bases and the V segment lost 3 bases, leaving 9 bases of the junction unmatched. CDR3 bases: TGTGCCAGCAGCTTCGACATAGGGGGCGCGACTGAAGCTTTCTTT. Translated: CASSFDIGGATEAFF.

CDR3 sequence reads: CASSVAGLDGNEQFF. CDR3 in DNA: TGTGCCAGCAGCGTAGCGGGACTAGATGGCAATGAGCAGTTCTTC. The chain uses TRBV9 and TRBJ2-1; 8 bases line up with TRBD2. In germline, CDR1 is SGDLS, CDR2 YYNGEE. The CDR3 length is 15 residues. V gave up 0 bases and J gave up 6 bases; unmatched junction bases: 5. Full variable domain (outside the CDR3, taken from reference TRBV9 and TRBJ2-1): DSGVTQTPKHLITATGQRVTLRCSPRSGDLSVYWYQQSLDQGLQFLIQYYNGEERAKGNILERFSAQQFPDLHSELNLSSLELGDSALYFCASSVAGLDGNEQFFGPGTRLTVL.

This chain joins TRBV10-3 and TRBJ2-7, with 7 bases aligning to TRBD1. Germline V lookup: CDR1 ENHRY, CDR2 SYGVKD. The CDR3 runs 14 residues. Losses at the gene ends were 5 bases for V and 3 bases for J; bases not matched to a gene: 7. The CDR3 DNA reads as TGTGCCATCAGTCGGGGACAGTGGTTCTACGAGCAGTACTTC. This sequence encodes CAISRGQWFYEQYF.

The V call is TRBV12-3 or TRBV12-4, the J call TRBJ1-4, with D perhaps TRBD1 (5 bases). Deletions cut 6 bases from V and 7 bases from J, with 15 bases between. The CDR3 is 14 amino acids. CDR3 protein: CASRAGWRVEKLFF. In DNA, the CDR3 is TGTGCCAGCAGGGCAGGGTGGAGGGTTGAAAAACTGTTTTTT.

CDR3: CATSGQGSETQYF. The CDR3 DNA reads TGTGCCACCAGTGGGCAGGGGTCGGAGACCCAGTACTTC. The rearrangement links TRBV24-1 to TRBJ2-5; D perhaps matches TRBD1 (6 bases). The germline V and J ends were trimmed by 5 bases and 5 bases, with 11 bases remaining between them. The CDR3 extends over 13 amino acids. Germline V CDR1 and CDR2: KGHDR, SFDVKD.

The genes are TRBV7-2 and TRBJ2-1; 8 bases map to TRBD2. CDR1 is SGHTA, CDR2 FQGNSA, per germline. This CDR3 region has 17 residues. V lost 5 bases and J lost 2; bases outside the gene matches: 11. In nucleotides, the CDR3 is TGTGCCAGCAGCGCGAGACCGGGACTAGGGACCTACAATGAGCAGTTCTTC. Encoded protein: CASSARPGLGTYNEQFF. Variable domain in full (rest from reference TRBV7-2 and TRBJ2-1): GAGVSQSPSNKVTEKGKDVELRCDPISGHTALYWYRQSLGQGLEFLIYFQGNSAPDKSGLPSDRFSAERTGGSVSTLTIQRTQQEDSAVYLCASSARPGLGTYNEQFFGPGTRLTVL.

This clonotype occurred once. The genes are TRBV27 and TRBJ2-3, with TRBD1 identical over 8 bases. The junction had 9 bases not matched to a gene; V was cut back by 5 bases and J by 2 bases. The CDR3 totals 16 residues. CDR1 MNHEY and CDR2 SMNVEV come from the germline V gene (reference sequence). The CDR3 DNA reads TGTGCCAGCAGTCGAGGGACAGGCCCGCCCACAGATACGCAGTATTTT. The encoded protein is CASSRGTGPPTDTQYF.